This T cell receptor beta chain appears in the sequencing data of a study of blood T cell repertoires in COVID-19. In the study overall: Researchers got acute and convalescent COVID-19 samples from the United States, Italy and Spain.

Trimming took 6 bases from V and 2 from J, leaving 17 bases between them. CDR1 SNHLY and CDR2 FYNNEI come from the germline V gene. The CDR3 consists of 15 residues. Original data processing: Amplification of reference gene primers was used by the study to estimate nucleated cell counts. The method was immunoSEQ multiplex PCR; TCRdb's version includes in-frame clones alone and lacks a portion of them. V, J and clone size reflect that table, while D and trimming were determined from the DNA. The sample has 300,000 or so clones; about nine tenths are singletons. The TCR sequence derives from a man over 45 with active or convalescent COVID-19. The rearrangement joins TRBV2 to TRBJ2-7; maybe TRBD1 (6 bases). The sequencing input was peripheral blood. CDR3 loop: CASRSRGPKTYEQYF. CDR3 DNA sequence: TGTGCCAGCAGGAGCAGGGGCCCAAAGACCTACGAGCAGTACTTC.